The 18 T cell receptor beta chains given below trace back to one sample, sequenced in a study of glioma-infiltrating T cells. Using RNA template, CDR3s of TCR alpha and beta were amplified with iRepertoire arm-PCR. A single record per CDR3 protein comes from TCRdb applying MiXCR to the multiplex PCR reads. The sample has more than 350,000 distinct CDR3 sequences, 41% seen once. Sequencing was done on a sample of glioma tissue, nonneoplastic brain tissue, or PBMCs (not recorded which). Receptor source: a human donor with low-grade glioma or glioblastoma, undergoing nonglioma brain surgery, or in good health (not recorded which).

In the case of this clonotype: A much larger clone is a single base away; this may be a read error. Here the CDR3 reads CASSLSRPAAWADTQYF. The CDR3 nucleotides read TGTGCCAGCAGCTTATCCCGCCCGGCGGCTTGGGCAGATACGCAGTATTTT. The V call is TRBV7-8, the J call TRBJ2-3; unclear D gene. This CDR3 has 17 amino acids. Germline lookup yields CDR1 SGHVS and CDR2 FQNEAQ. V was clipped by 2 bases and J by 4 bases, with 19 bases between them.

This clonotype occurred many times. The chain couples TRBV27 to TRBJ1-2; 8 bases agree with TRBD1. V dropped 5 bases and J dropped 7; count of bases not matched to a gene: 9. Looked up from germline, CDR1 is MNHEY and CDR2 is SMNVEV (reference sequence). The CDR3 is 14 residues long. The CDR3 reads CASSHRTGNIGYTF. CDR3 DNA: TGTGCCAGCAGTCATCGGACAGGGAATATTGGCTACACCTTC.

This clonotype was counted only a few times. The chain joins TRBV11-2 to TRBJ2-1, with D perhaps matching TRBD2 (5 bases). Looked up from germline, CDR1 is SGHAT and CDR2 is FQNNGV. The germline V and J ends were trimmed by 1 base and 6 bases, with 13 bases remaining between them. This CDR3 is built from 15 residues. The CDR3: CASSLAPLVPNEQFF. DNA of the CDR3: TGTGCCAGCAGCTTAGCCCCACTAGTCCCCAATGAGCAGTTCTTC.

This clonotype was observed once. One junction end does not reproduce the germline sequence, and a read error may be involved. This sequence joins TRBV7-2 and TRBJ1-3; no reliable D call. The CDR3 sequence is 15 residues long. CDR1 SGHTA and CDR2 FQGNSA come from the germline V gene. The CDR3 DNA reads TGTGCCGGCAGCCCGACCCTGTTCTCTGGAAACACCATATATTTT. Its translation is CAGSPTLFSGNTIYF.

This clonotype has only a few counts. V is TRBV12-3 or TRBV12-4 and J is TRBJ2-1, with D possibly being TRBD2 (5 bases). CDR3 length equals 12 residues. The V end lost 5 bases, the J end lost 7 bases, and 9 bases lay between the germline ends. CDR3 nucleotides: TGTGCCAGCAGTACCAGGAGGAATGAGCAGTTCTTC. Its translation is CASSTRRNEQFF.

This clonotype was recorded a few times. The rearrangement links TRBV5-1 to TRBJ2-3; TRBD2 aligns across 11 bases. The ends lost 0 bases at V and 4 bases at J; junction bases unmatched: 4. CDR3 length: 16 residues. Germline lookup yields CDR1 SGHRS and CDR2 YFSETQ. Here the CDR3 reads CASSLGLAGSSDTQYF. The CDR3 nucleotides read TGCGCCAGCAGCTTGGGACTAGCGGGAAGTTCAGATACGCAGTATTTT.

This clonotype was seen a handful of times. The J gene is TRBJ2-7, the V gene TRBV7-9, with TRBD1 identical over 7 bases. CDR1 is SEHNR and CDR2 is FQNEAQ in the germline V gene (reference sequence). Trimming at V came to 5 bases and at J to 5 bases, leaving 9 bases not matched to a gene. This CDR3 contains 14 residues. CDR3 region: CASSTRATGDEQYF. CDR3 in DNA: TGTGCCAGCAGCACCCGGGCAACAGGGGACGAGCAGTACTTC. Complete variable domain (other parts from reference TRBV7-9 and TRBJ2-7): DTGVSQNPRHKITKRGQNVTFRCDPISEHNRLYWYRQTLGQGPEFLTYFQNEAQLEKSRLLSDRFSAERPKGSFSTLEIQRTEQGDSAMYLCASSTRATGDEQYFGPGTRLTVT.

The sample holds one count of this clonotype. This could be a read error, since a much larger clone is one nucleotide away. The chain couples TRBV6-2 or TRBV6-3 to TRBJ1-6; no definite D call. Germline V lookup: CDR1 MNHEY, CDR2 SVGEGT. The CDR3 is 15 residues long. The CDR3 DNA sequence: TGTGCCAGCAGTTATTGGAACCAAAATAATTCACCCCTCCAGTTT. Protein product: CASSYWNQNNSPLQF.

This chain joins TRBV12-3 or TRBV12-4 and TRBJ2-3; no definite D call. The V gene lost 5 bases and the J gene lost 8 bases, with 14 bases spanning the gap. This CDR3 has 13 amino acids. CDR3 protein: CASSRSMDGTQYF. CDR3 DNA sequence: TGTGCCAGCAGTCGTTCTATGGACGGTACGCAGTATTTT.

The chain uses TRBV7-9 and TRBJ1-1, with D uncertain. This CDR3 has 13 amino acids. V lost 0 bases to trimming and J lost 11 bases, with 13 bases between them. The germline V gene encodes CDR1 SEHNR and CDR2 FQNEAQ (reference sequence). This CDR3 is CASSLANGIGAFF. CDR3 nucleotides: TGTGCCAGCAGCTTAGCGAACGGGATTGGGGCTTTCTTT.

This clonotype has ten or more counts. The CDR3 sequence: CATSRAREVQTQYF. The DNA of the CDR3 is TGTGCCACCAGCAGAGCTAGAGAGGTCCAGACCCAGTACTTC. The chain links TRBV15 to TRBJ2-5; D is unresolved. The CDR3 runs 14 residues. The germline V gene has CDR1 LNHNV and CDR2 YYDKDF (reference sequence). Trimming removed 1 base from V and 6 bases from J, with 12 bases in between.

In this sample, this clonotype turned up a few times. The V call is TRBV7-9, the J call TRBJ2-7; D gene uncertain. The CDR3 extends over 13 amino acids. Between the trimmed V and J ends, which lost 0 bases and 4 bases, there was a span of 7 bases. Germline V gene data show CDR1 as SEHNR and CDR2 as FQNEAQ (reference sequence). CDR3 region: CASSLAQEYEQYF. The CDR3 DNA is TGTGCCAGCAGCTTAGCTCAGGAGTACGAGCAGTACTTC.

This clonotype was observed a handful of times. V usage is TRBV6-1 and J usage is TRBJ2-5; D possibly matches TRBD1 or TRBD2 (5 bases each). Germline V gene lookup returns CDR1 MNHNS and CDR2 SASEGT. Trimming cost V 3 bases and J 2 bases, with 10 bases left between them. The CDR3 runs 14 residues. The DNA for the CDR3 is TGTGCCAGCAGTGAGCGAGGGGTTCAAGAGACCCAGTACTTC. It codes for CASSERGVQETQYF.

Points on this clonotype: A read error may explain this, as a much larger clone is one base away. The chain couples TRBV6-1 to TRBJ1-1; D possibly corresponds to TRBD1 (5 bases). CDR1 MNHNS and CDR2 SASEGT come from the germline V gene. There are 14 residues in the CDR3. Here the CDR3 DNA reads TGTGCCAGCCATGGGGGTGCTATGAACACTGATGCTTTCTTT. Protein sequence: CASHGGAMNTDAFF.

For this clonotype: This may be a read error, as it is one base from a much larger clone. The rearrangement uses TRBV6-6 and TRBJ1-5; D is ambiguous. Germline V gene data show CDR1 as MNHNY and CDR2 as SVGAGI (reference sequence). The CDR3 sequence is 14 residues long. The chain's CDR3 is CASSGTSRNQPEHF. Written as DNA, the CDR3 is TGTGCCAGCAGCGGTACGTCCCGCAATCAGCCCGAGCATTTT.

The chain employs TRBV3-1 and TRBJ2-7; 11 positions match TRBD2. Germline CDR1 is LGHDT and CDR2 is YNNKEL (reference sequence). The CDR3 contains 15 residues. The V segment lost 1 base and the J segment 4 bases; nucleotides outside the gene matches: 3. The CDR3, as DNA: TGTGCCAGCAGCCAAGGTAGCGGGAGGGTGTACGAGCAGTACTTC. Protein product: CASSQGSGRVYEQYF.

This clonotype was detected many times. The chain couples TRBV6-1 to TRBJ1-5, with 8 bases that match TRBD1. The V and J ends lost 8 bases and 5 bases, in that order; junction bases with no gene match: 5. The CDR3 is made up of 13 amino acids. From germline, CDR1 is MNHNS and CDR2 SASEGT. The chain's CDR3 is CASGDRSDQPQHF. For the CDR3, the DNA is TGTGCCAGCGGGGACAGGAGCGATCAGCCCCAGCATTTT.

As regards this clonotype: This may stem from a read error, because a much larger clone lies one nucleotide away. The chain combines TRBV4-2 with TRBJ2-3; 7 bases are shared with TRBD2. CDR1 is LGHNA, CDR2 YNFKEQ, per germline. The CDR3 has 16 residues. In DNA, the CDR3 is TGTGCCAGCAGCCAAGAGTCGGGGACTATCACAGATACGCGGTATTTT. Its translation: CASSQESGTITDTRYF.